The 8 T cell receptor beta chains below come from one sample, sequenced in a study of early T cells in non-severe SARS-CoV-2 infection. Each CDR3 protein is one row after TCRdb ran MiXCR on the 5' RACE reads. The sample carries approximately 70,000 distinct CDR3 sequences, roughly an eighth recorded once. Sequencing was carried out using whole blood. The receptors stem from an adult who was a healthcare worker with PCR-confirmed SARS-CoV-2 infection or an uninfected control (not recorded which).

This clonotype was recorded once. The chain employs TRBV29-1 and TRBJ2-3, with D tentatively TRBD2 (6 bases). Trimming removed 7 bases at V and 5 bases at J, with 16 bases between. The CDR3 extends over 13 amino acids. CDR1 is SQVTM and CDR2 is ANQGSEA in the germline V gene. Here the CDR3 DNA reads TGCAGCGCCCGAGCGACTAGTGGAGATACGCAGTATTTT. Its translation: CSARATSGDTQYF.

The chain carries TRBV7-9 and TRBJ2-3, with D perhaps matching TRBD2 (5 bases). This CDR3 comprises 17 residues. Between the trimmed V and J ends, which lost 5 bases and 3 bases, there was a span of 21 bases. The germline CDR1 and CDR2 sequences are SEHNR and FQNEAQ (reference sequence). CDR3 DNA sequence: TGTGCCAGCAGCAAATTCCTGCGGGTGGTTCGTACAGATACGCAGTATTTT. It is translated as CASSKFLRVVRTDTQYF.

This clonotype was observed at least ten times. The CDR3 region is CASSPRDIYNEQFF. CDR3 nucleotides: TGTGCCAGCAGTCCCCGGGACATTTACAATGAGCAGTTCTTC. The rearrangement joins TRBV6-1 to TRBJ2-1, with D perhaps matching TRBD1 (6 bases). Germline V gene sequence: CDR1 MNHNS, CDR2 SASEGT. The length of the CDR3 is 14 residues. The ends were cut back, 5 bases at V and 4 bases at J, with 12 bases in the middle.

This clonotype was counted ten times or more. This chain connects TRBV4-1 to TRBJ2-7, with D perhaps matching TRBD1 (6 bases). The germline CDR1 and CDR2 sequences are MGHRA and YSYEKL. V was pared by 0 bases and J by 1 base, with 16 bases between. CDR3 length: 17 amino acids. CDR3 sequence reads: CASSQDQGSLRSYEQYF. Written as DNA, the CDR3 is TGCGCCAGCAGCCAAGACCAGGGGAGTCTCAGGTCCTACGAGCAGTACTTC.

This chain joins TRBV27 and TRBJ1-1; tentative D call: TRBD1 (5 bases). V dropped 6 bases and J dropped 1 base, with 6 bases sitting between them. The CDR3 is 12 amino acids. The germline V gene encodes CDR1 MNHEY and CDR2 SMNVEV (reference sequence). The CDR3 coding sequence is TGTGCCAGCAGGAGGGGGAACACTGAAGCTTTCTTT. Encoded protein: CASRRGNTEAFF.

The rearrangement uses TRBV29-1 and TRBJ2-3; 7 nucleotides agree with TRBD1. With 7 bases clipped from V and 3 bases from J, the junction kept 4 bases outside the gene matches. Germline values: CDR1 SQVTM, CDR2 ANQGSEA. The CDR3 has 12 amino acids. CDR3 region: CSGTGETDTQYF. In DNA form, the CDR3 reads TGCAGCGGTACAGGGGAGACAGATACGCAGTATTTT.

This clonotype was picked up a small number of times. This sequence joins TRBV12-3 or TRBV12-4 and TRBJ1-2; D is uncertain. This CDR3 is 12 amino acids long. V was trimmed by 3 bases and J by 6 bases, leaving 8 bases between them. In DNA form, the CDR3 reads TGTGCCAGCAGTTTTAGCACCCATGGCTACACCTTC. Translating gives CASSFSTHGYTF.

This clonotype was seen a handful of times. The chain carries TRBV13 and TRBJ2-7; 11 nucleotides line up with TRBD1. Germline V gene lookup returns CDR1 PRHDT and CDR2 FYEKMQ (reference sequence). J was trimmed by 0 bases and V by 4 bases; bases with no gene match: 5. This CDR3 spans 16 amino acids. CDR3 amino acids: CASSSRDRGFSYEQYF. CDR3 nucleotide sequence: TGTGCCAGCAGCTCCCGGGACAGGGGGTTCTCCTACGAGCAGTACTTC.